The 22 T cell receptor beta chains presented below share a single source sample, sequenced in a study of tumor and adjacent non-tumor tissue in lung cancer. The template was RNA from unsorted bulk tissue. This non-tumor lung sample came from over 3 cm beyond the tumor edge. TCRbeta libraries were built with three rounds of nested PCR, modified from ARM-PCR. TCRdb re-derived calls from the multiplex PCR reads in MiXCR, one entry per CDR3 protein. The table has roughly 75,000 distinct CDR3 sequences, around 70% seen once. Sequenced: distant non-tumor lung tissue. Source of these receptors: a woman in her forties or fifties with non-small cell lung cancer.

This clonotype was seen repeatedly, ten times or more. CDR3 nucleotide sequence: TGCAGTGCTCCGTCGTATAGTAGCAATGAGCAGTTCTTC. Encoded protein: CSAPSYSSNEQFF. This chain uses TRBV20-1 with TRBJ2-1, with D unresolved. Germline V CDR1 and CDR2: DFQATT, SNEGSKA (reference sequence). The CDR3 is 13 residues long. The ends were cut back, 5 bases at V and 6 bases at J, with 14 bases in the middle.

Concerning this clonotype: Likely a read error: the CDR3 ends without its conserved phenylalanine or tryptophan. The rearrangement joins TRBV7-9 to TRBJ2-1; D possibly corresponds to TRBD2 (6 bases). From germline, CDR1 is SEHNR and CDR2 FQNEAQ (reference sequence). This CDR3 contains 18 residues. CDR3 sequence reads: CVSSLGPGGKSSYKEQFL. The DNA for the CDR3 is TGTGTCAGCAGCTTAGGCCCCGGCGGGAAGAGCTCCTACAAAGAGCAGTTCTTA.

On this clonotype: An end of the junction differs from the germline gene, which may be a read error. The chain carries TRBV20-1 and TRBJ2-1, with 12 bases that match TRBD2. Germline CDR1 is DFQATT and CDR2 is SNEGSKA (reference sequence). The CDR3 totals 16 residues. As DNA, the CDR3 is TGCAGTGCGGGAACTAGCGGGGGGAGCTCCTACAATAAGCAGTTCTTC. Translated, it gives CSAGTSGGSSYNKQFF.

About this clonotype itself: Its ends do not fully match the called genes, so a read error is possible. CDR3 sequence: CAGSYSTGSHGQYF. DNA for the CDR3: TGTGCCGGCAGTTACTCGACAGGGAGCCACGGGCAGTACTTC. V usage is TRBV6-2 or TRBV6-3 and J usage is TRBJ2-7, with 7 bases matching TRBD1. The germline V gene has CDR1 MNHEY and CDR2 SVGEGT. The CDR3 is made up of 14 amino acids.

Of note for this clonotype: No conserved phenylalanine or tryptophan ends this CDR3, so it is likely a read error. The chain links TRBV12-3 or TRBV12-4 to TRBJ2-7; D gene ambiguous. Trimming left V 1 base short and J 3 bases short, with 10 bases between. This CDR3 spans 14 amino acids. The CDR3 loop reads CASSLGILVYEQYI. The DNA for the CDR3 is TGTGCCAGCAGTTTAGGGATTCTGGTCTACGAGCAGTACATC.

About this clonotype itself: Since a much larger clone is just one base distant, this may be a read error. The V and J genes are TRBV6-5 and TRBJ1-1, with D tentatively TRBD1 (5 bases). The CDR3 covers 13 residues. Germline lookup yields CDR1 MNHEY and CDR2 SVGAGI. CDR3 sequence (DNA): TGTGCCAGCAGAGCCGGGACGGCTACTGAAACTTTCTTT. It yields the protein CASRAGTATETFF.

Comment on this clonotype: Without the conserved terminal phenylalanine or tryptophan, this CDR3 likely stems from a read error. It is unclear where the CDR3 begins or ends on the DNA, so no DNA is shown, and the CDR3 is as TCRdb lists it. The chain couples TRBV11-2 to TRBJ2-1. CDR1 SGHAT and CDR2 FQNNGV come from the germline V gene. The CDR3 region is 12 residues in length, termini included. The chain's CDR3 is CASTLGDNEQFS.

A note on this clonotype: The junction departs from the called germline gene at one end, perhaps through a read error. The chain joins TRBV4-3 to TRBJ2-5, with D hard to call. Germline lookup yields CDR1 LGHNA and CDR2 YSLEER. The CDR3 has 13 residues. As DNA, the CDR3 is TGCGTCAGCAGCCTAGAGGAATATAGGATCCAGTACTTC. Protein product: CVSSLEEYRIQYF.

On this clonotype itself: Mismatch with germline at one junction end may stem from a read error. CDR3: CASSQDSDRYVQYF. CDR3 coding DNA: TGCGCCAGCAGCCAAGATAGCGATCGCTACGTGCAGTACTTC. J is TRBJ2-7 and V is TRBV4-1; D may be TRBD2 (5 bases). The length of the CDR3 is 14 residues. The V gene's germline CDR1 is MGHRA and CDR2 YSYEKL.

Worth noting for this clonotype: The conserved phenylalanine or tryptophan is not found at the CDR3 terminus, so this likely reflects a read error. The DNA is left out, because the CDR3 cannot be placed on it with certainty; the CDR3 is given as TCRdb lists it. The chain is built from TRBV4-1 and TRBJ1-1; no DNA check was done on the table's D call, TRBD1. 16 amino acids form the CDR3, both terminal residues included. Looked up from germline, CDR1 is MGHRA and CDR2 is YSYEKL. The chain's CDR3 is CASSQDRYRANTETFI.

This clonotype was observed a single time. This chain joins TRBV6-5 and TRBJ2-7, with 8 bases fitting TRBD2. This CDR3 contains 14 residues. The trim removed 9 bases at V and 3 bases at J, leaving 10 bases unmatched. CDR1 and CDR2 from the germline V gene are MNHEY and SVGAGI. In DNA form, the CDR3 reads TGTGCCAGTAGTCGGACTAGCTCCAACTACGAGCAGTACTTC. Amino acid sequence: CASSRTSSNYEQYF.

This chain uses TRBV11-2 with TRBJ2-5; D is tentatively TRBD1 or TRBD2 (6 bases each). Germline CDR1 is SGHAT and CDR2 is FQNNGV. The CDR3 runs to 15 residues. The CDR3 here is CASSLDLGGRETQYF. The CDR3 nucleotides are TGTGCGAGTAGCTTAGATCTGGGGGGCAGGGAGACCCAGTACTTC.

This clonotype came up once. A much larger clone differs by one base, so this may be a read error. The rearrangement uses TRBV20-1 and TRBJ2-1, with 9 nucleotides matching TRBD2. There are 15 residues in the CDR3. Looked up from germline, CDR1 is DFQATT and CDR2 is SNEGSKA (reference sequence). The CDR3 DNA reads TGCAATGCTGCTCCTCTAGCGGGGTCTTGGAATGAGCAGTTCTTC. This gives the protein CNAAPLAGSWNEQFF.

To note about this clonotype: One end of the junction does not line up with germline, which may come from a read error. The gene calls are TRBV12-3 or TRBV12-4 and TRBJ2-1; perhaps TRBD2 as D (6 bases). This CDR3 is built from 20 residues. CDR3 nucleotides: TGTGCCCGCCTCCCGGGAGTCGGTTCCTCGGCTAGAAACTCCTACAATGAGCAGCTCTTC. It specifies CARLPGVGSSARNSYNEQLF.

As for this clonotype: This could be a read error, since a much larger clone is one nucleotide away. The V call is TRBV28, the J call TRBJ2-3, with D perhaps TRBD2 (5 bases). The length of the CDR3 is 15 residues. Trimming left V 6 bases short and J 2 bases short, with 15 bases between. Germline CDR1 is MDHEN and CDR2 is SYDVKM. The CDR3 reads CASRGDPAVTDTQYF. The CDR3 coding sequence is TGTGCCAGCAGAGGAGACCCAGCGGTCACAGATACGCAGTATTTT.

The chain recombines TRBV20-1 with TRBJ2-7, with D possibly being TRBD2 (5 bases). The CDR3 totals 13 residues. The germline V and J ends were trimmed by 5 bases and 6 bases, with 17 bases remaining between them. CDR1 DFQATT and CDR2 SNEGSKA come from the germline V gene (reference sequence). The CDR3 nucleotides are TGCAGTGCTTCGATGAGGGCAGCCTGCGAGCAGTACTTC. Protein: CSASMRAACEQYF.

This clonotype was seen only a few times. The gene calls are TRBV7-9 and TRBJ2-7, with D possibly being TRBD1 or TRBD2 (5 bases each). Germline loops: CDR1 SEHNR, CDR2 FQNEAQ (reference sequence). There are 15 residues in the CDR3. The germline V and J ends were trimmed by 1 base and 3 bases, with 13 bases remaining between them. The CDR3 nucleotides are TGTGCCAGCAGCTTAGGGGGGACGCCTCTCTACGAGCAGTACTTC. Translating it yields CASSLGGTPLYEQYF.

This clonotype was picked up one time. One end of the junction does not line up with germline, which may come from a read error. The chain joins TRBV4-1 to TRBJ2-5, with 7 bases lining up with TRBD2. CDR1 is MGHRA, CDR2 YSYEKL, per germline. The CDR3 totals 17 residues. Here the CDR3 DNA reads TGCGCCAGCAGCCAATGTGGCAAGGGAGGGGAAAGAGAGACCCAGTATTTC. Encoded protein: CASSQCGKGGERETQYF.

About this clonotype: Mismatch with germline at one junction end may stem from a read error. The CDR3 DNA is TGTGCCAGCGGCTCAGAAGCGAATTACAATGAGCAGTTGTTC. It yields the protein CASGSEANYNEQLF. V is TRBV11-3 and J is TRBJ2-1; unclear D gene. From germline, CDR1 is SGHNT and CDR2 YENEEA. The CDR3 has 14 residues.

On this clonotype itself: A much larger clone differs by one base, so this may be a read error. The conserved phenylalanine or tryptophan is not found at the CDR3 terminus, so this likely reflects a read error. The rearrangement links TRBV12-3 or TRBV12-4 to TRBJ1-1; 11 bases agree with TRBD1. Trimming took 4 bases from V and 3 from J; bases not matched to a gene: 7. This CDR3 has 16 residues. CDR3 nucleotide sequence: TGTGCCAGCAGTTCCCGGGACAGGGGGTACTACACTGAAGCTTTCCTT. The encoded protein is CASSSRDRGYYTEAFL.

About this clonotype itself: Being one base from a much bigger clone, this may be a read error. This chain uses TRBV12-3 or TRBV12-4 with TRBJ1-4, with D perhaps TRBD1 (5 bases). V gave up 8 bases and J gave up 4 bases, with 17 bases separating them. The CDR3 runs 15 residues. The CDR3 DNA is TGTGCCAGCGCAGTCGGGGACGGATTTAATGAAAAACTGTTTTTT. Its protein product is CASAVGDGFNEKLFF.

Of note for this clonotype: One base away lies a much larger clone, so this may be a sequencing read error. The chain employs TRBV6-1 and TRBJ1-2; TRBD1 matches at 8 bases. Germline CDR1 is MNHNS and CDR2 is SASEGT. The CDR3 is 15 residues long. CDR3 sequence: CDSRNLQGVIYGYTF. The CDR3 DNA reads TGTGACAGCAGAAATCTACAGGGGGTGATCTATGGCTACACCTTC.